These 26 T cell receptor delta chains were sequenced from one sample in a study of γδ T cells in repeated Plasmodium falciparum infection. TCRdb re-identified clones in the multiplex PCR reads via CATT. The profile covers 85,000 to 100,000 delta-chain clones, with roughly 0.98% appearing a single time and 9.5% to 10% taken by the ten largest. Vgamma9/Vdelta2+ and Vdelta2-negative gammadelta T cells were flow-sorted from PBMC for bulk sequencing. Sequences were obtained from gamma-delta T cells from blood. The receptor source for this set is a pool of human donors (malaria-infected and uninfected, not separated).

This clone was seen more than once but under ten times. The mismatch at residue 12 between this DNA's translation and the TCRdb protein of a much larger clone likely reflects a read error; the protein shown is translated from the DNA. The gene calls are TRDV2 and TRDJ1; D gene unclear. This CDR3 has 13 amino acids. The germline CDR1 and CDR2 sequences are GEAIGNYY and EKD. This CDR3 reads CACDSVGVDKLTF. The CDR3 region has the DNA TGTGCCTGTGACAGTGTAGGAGTCGATAAACTCACCTTT.

The sample holds many counts of this clone. This DNA's translation and the protein TCRdb lists, from a much larger clone, do not match at residue 7, likely due to a read error; the protein shown is translated from the DNA. The gene calls are TRDV1 and TRDJ1; TRDD3 might be the D (5 bases). From germline, CDR1 is TSWWSYY and CDR2 QGS. Trimming pared 1 base from V and 0 bases from J, leaving 21 bases between. This CDR3 spans 19 amino acids. The CDR3 reads CALGERSLATGTHTDKLIF. The CDR3 nucleotides are TGTGCTCTTGGGGAACGGTCCCTGGCGACGGGGACCCACACCGATAAACTCATCTTT.

The sample holds a few counts of this clone. The TCRdb protein comes from a much larger clone and disagrees with this DNA's translation at residue 17, likely due to a read error; the protein given here is derived from the DNA. This chain uses TRDV1 with TRDJ1; 13 bases align to TRDD3. Looked up from germline, CDR1 is TSWWSYY and CDR2 is QGS. The CDR3 length is 20 residues. Unmatched junction bases numbered 20, after V lost 0 bases and J lost 10 bases. CDR3 coding DNA: TGTGCTCTTGGGGAACTTCGGAACCAACTGGGGGATACGTCAGGTGGGAGACTCATCTTT. Translated, it gives CALGELRNQLGDTSGGRLIF.

Remarks on this clone: For this DNA, TCRdb reports the protein of a much larger clone, which diverges at residue 14, most likely from a read error; the protein presented here is translated directly from the DNA. This sequence joins TRDV3 and TRDJ1, with 10 bases matching TRDD3. The CDR3 is 23 amino acids. V shed 3 bases, J shed 0 bases, and the junction held 31 bases outside the gene matches. CDR1 is TVYSNPD, CDR2 GDNSRS, per germline (reference sequence). CDR3 amino acids: CAFPTGFPRPHWGMRSYTDKLIF. The CDR3 coding sequence is TGTGCCTTCCCCACCGGGTTCCCGAGGCCCCACTGGGGGATGCGCTCGTACACCGATAAACTCATCTTT.

A note on this clone: A far larger clone is a single base away, which makes a read error likely. Distinct nucleotide sequences in the sample also encode this CDR3. The rearrangement links TRDV1 to TRDJ1; TRDD3 matches at 7 bases. CDR3 length equals 22 residues. Per the germline V gene, CDR1 is TSWWSYY and CDR2 is QGS. CDR3 sequence (DNA): TGCGCTCTTGGGGACTCCGCCACTTCCCACCTAAATACTGGGGAGGTGAACGATAGACTCATCTTT. Its protein product is CALGDSATSHLNTGEVNDRLIF.

Only a few counts were recorded for this clone. For this DNA, TCRdb reports the protein of a much larger clone, which diverges at residue 8, most likely from a read error; the protein presented here is translated directly from the DNA. The chain employs TRDV2 and TRDJ1, with 10 bases fitting TRDD3. The CDR3 is made up of 19 amino acids. Trimming removed 0 bases from V and 1 base from J; junction bases left unmatched: 13. The germline gives CDR1 GEAIGNYY, CDR2 EKD. The CDR3 spells CACDTVMVTGGFATDKLIF. The CDR3, as DNA: TGTGCCTGTGACACCGTCATGGTGACTGGGGGATTCGCCACCGATAAACTCATCTTT.

With regard to this clone: The protein recorded in TCRdb matches a much larger clone and deviates from this DNA's translation at residue 11, suggesting a read error; the protein here is obtained by translating the DNA. The chain uses TRDV1 and TRDJ1, with a weak D call TRDD3 (6 bases). No J segment appears in TCRdb, so it was assigned here by matching the sequence to germline. Trimming pared 4 bases from V and 2 bases from J, leaving 26 bases between. The CDR3 sequence is 19 residues long. Germline CDR1 reads TSWWSYY; CDR2 reads QGS. The CDR3 sequence: CALGVSCGDPACGTDKLIF. Here the CDR3 DNA reads TGTGCTCTTGGGGTTTCCTGTGGGGATCCTGCCTGTGGGACCGATAAACTCATCTTT.

With regard to this clone: TCRdb's protein for this DNA is that of a much larger clone and differs from the translation at residue 3, likely a read error; the protein shown is the DNA translation. The chain carries TRDV2 and TRDJ1; 7 bases align to TRDD3. CDR3 length: 21 residues. Germline assignment: CDR1 GEAIGNYY and CDR2 EKD. CDR3 DNA: TGTGCCTGGGACAGCATCCTTCTTAGTACTGGGGAAGAAAGGTACACCGATAAACTCATCTTT. Protein sequence: CAWDSILLSTGEERYTDKLIF.

Concerning this clone itself: A read error likely explains this, since a far larger clone differs by one base. Within the sample, other DNA sequences also encode this same CDR3. The chain is built from TRDV2 and TRDJ1, with 8 bases that match TRDD3. CDR3 length: 16 amino acids. The germline gives CDR1 GEAIGNYY, CDR2 EKD. The V segment lost 1 base and the J segment 4 bases; nucleotides outside the gene matches: 10. The CDR3 loop reads CACDTGFTGGHDKLIF. The CDR3, as DNA: TGTGCCTGTGACACGGGGTTTACTGGGGGCCACGATAAACTCATCTTT.

Comment on this clone: The translation of this DNA and the TCRdb protein of a much larger clone differ at residue 11, probably owing to a read error; the protein shown here is translated from the DNA. The J gene is TRDJ1, the V gene TRDV2, with D possibly being TRDD3 (6 bases). Matching the DNA to germline supplied the J gene, which TCRdb does not give. The CDR3 extends over 16 amino acids. Germline V gene sequence: CDR1 GEAIGNYY, CDR2 EKD. Trimming removed 0 bases from V and 3 bases from J, with 16 bases in between. The CDR3 here is CACDTVVRGDADKLIF. DNA for the CDR3: TGTGCCTGTGACACCGTAGTCCGAGGGGATGCCGATAAACTCATCTTT.

As concerns this clone: This DNA's translation differs at residue 3 from TCRdb's protein, which comes from a much larger clone; a read error is likely, and the protein shown is translated from the DNA. The gene calls are TRDV1 and TRDJ1; 10 positions match TRDD3. The J gene was missing in TCRdb and was found by matching the end of the DNA to germline. Germline assignment: CDR1 TSWWSYY and CDR2 QGS. CDR3 length: 21 residues. The CDR3 reads CAPGERGVLGDVSSRERKLIF. Here the CDR3 DNA reads TGTGCTCCTGGGGAACGGGGGGTACTGGGGGATGTTTCCTCGAGGGAGAGAAAACTCATCTTT.

This clone turned up a few times. This DNA translates differently at residue 13 from the TCRdb protein, which is that of a much larger clone; a read error is likely, and the protein shown is the DNA's own translation. The chain combines TRDV1 with TRDJ1; the D call may be TRDD2 or TRDD3 (5 bases each). Germline V gives CDR1 TSWWSYY, CDR2 QGS. This CDR3 has 16 amino acids. DNA for the CDR3: TGTGCTCTTGGGGACCTACGAGGGGAAGTCACCGATAGACTCATCTTT. Amino acid sequence: CALGDLRGEVTDRLIF.

On this clone: The amino acid sequence in TCRdb belongs to a much larger clone and departs from this DNA's translation at residue 8, likely a sequencing read error; the sequence shown is translated from the DNA. The rearrangement joins TRDV1 to TRDJ1; TRDD3 matches 7 bases. TCRdb offers no J gene call, so here the DNA was matched to germline to obtain one. Unmatched junction bases numbered 11, after V lost 10 bases and J lost 6 bases. In germline, CDR1 is TSWWSYY, CDR2 QGS. The CDR3 totals 13 residues. CDR3 sequence (DNA): TGTGCTCGGGGCGGACTGGGGACTAATAAACTCATCTTT. Its translation is CARGGLGTNKLIF.

There are a few counts of this clone. It differs at one base from a far larger clone, so likely a read error. At the DNA level, this CDR3 is encoded by other sequences in the same sample as well. V is TRDV2 and J is TRDJ1, with TRDD3 matching 13 bases. TCRdb offers no J gene call, so here the DNA was matched to germline to obtain one. This CDR3 comprises 19 residues. V lost 0 bases, J lost 5 bases, and 14 bases stayed unmatched. From germline, CDR1 is GEAIGNYY and CDR2 EKD. CDR3 coding DNA: TGTGCCTGTGACACCCTTACCGACTGGGGGATACGATCTACAGATAAACTCATCTTT. As protein: CACDTLTDWGIRSTDKLIF.

The chain couples TRDV1 to TRDJ1; TRDD3 matches 13 bases. TCRdb is silent on the J gene; assignment here came from matching the DNA to germline. The CDR3 is made up of 22 amino acids. Unmatched junction bases numbered 16, after V lost 0 bases and J lost 0 bases. CDR1 and CDR2 (germline): TSWWSYY, QGS. CDR3 nucleotide sequence: TGTGCTCTTGGGGAACTCGGACCTACCCGCTACTGGGGGATACGAGACACCGATAAACTCATCTTT. This codes for CALGELGPTRYWGIRDTDKLIF.

As concerns this clone: TCRdb's entry gives the protein of a much larger clone, which mismatches this DNA's translation at residue 5, likely from a read error; the protein reported here is translated from the DNA. The chain combines TRDV2 with TRDJ1, with 7 bases fitting TRDD3. This CDR3 is built from 18 residues. The V segment lost 3 bases and the J segment 1 base; nucleotides outside the gene matches: 16. CDR1 and CDR2 from the germline V gene are GEAIGNYY and EKD. The CDR3 sequence: CACDVIVGGSLSTDKLIF. The CDR3 nucleotides are TGTGCCTGTGACGTTATAGTGGGGGGATCTCTCTCCACCGATAAACTCATCTTT.

About this clone itself: The protein held in TCRdb is that of a much larger clone and does not match this DNA's translation at residue 12, likely because of a read error; the protein shown is translated from the DNA. The rearrangement links TRDV1 to TRDJ1; 11 bases are a match to TRDD3. Matching the DNA to germline supplied the J gene, which TCRdb does not give. CDR1 and CDR2 (germline): TSWWSYY, QGS. The CDR3 consists of 23 residues. Unmatched junction bases numbered 24, after V lost 3 bases and J lost 0 bases. CDR3 protein: CALGEPAKSRMSWGIPYTDKLIF. DNA for the CDR3: TGTGCTCTTGGGGAGCCGGCTAAGAGCAGAATGAGCTGGGGGATACCGTACACCGATAAACTCATCTTT.

Comments on this clone: A far larger clone is just one base off, so this is likely a read error. The DNA is left out, because the CDR3 cannot be placed on it with certainty; the CDR3 is given as TCRdb lists it. Other DNA variants within this sample encode the same CDR3. This chain links TRDV1 with TRDJ1; the table's D call TRDD3 went unverified against the DNA. The length of the CDR3 is 25 amino acids, counting both ends. The germline gives CDR1 TSWWSYY, CDR2 QGS. Here the CDR3 reads CALTEKVPTGGYGCCGEQYTDKLIF.

This clone was found a few times. This likely traces to a read error, being one base from a far larger clone. At the DNA level, this CDR3 is encoded by other sequences in the same sample as well. V gene TRDV1 combines with J gene TRDJ1; 9 positions match TRDD3. CDR1 and CDR2 (germline): TSWWSYY, QGS. This CDR3 spans 19 amino acids. V was pared by 3 bases and J by 6 bases, with 20 bases of the junction left unmatched. The CDR3 spells CALGDHGVGLGDPQNKLIF. The CDR3 bases are TGTGCTCTTGGGGACCACGGGGTCGGGCTGGGGGATCCGCAAAATAAACTCATCTTT.

Concerning this clone: One base away lies a much larger clone, so this may be a sequencing read error. This chain links TRDV1 with TRDJ1; the D gene is possibly TRDD2 (6 bases). TCRdb lists no J gene, so it was determined here by aligning the DNA to germline. Looked up from germline, CDR1 is TSWWSYY and CDR2 is QGS. This CDR3 is built from 21 residues. CDR3 coding DNA: TGTGCTCTTGGGACTCAACGGCCTTCCCTTCGGTGGGCGATCTACACCGATAGACTCATCTTT. It is translated as CALGTQRPSLRWAIYTDRLIF.

This clone was detected a few times. This is likely an artifact of a read error, given a far larger clone one base away. The same CDR3 arises from other DNA sequences in this sample as well. The V gene is TRDV1, the J gene TRDJ1; 9 bases agree with TRDD3. No J gene is reported in TCRdb; it was inferred here by comparing the DNA with germline. The CDR3 length is 28 residues. The V segment lost 0 bases and the J segment 1 base; nucleotides outside the gene matches: 39. The germline gives CDR1 TSWWSYY, CDR2 QGS. As DNA, the CDR3 is TGTGCTCTTGGGGAACTAGGGGGTCGGGTCTTCTTTCGGGCTTCTTACGAGCTGGGGGATTTTCGCACCGATAAACTCATCTTT. Protein product: CALGELGGRVFFRASYELGDFRTDKLIF.

This clone was found a few times. A far larger clone is just one base off, so this is likely a read error. Other DNA variants within this sample encode the same CDR3. The V gene is TRDV2; the J gene was not called; TRDD3, the D gene given by the table, was not confirmed from the DNA. This CDR3 has 14 residues. Germline V CDR1 and CDR2: GEAIGNYY, EKD. CDR3 nucleotide sequence: TGTGCCTGTGACACCGCTCCCGAGGGCGATAAGCTCATCTTT. Translating gives CACDTAPEGDKLIF.

The table lists this clone with a few counts. The protein recorded in TCRdb matches a much larger clone and deviates from this DNA's translation at residue 8, suggesting a read error; the protein here is obtained by translating the DNA. The J gene is TRDJ1, the V gene TRDV2; tentative D call: TRDD3 (5 bases). The J gene, not given by TCRdb, was assigned here from a germline match of the nucleotide sequence. Germline CDR1 is GEAIGNYY and CDR2 is EKD. V lost 2 bases and J lost 10, with 13 bases in between. The CDR3 has 12 residues. The CDR3 nucleotides read TGTGCCTGTGACAGAGAGGGATTCGGACTCATCTTT. It encodes CACDREGFGLIF.

This clone was counted at least ten times. TCRdb shows a much larger clone's protein in place of this DNA's translation, and the two differ at residue 11, likely through a read error; the protein shown is translated from the DNA. This sequence joins TRDV2 and TRDJ2; D is perhaps TRDD3 (6 bases). In the absence of a J gene in TCRdb, the DNA was matched to germline to assign it here. Per the germline V gene, CDR1 is GEAIGNYY and CDR2 is EKD. This CDR3 contains 14 residues. CDR3 sequence: CACDTITGTAKLFF. The CDR3, as DNA: TGTGCCTGTGACACCATTACTGGGACAGCAAAACTCTTCTTT.

This clone was seen more than once but under ten times. The protein in TCRdb stems from a much larger clone and differs at residue 4 from this DNA's translation, likely a read error; here the protein is translated from the DNA. The V and J genes are TRDV1 and TRDJ1, with 10 bases fitting TRDD3. TCRdb supplies no J gene; here it was assigned by aligning the nucleotide sequence to germline. Germline values: CDR1 TSWWSYY, CDR2 QGS. This CDR3 comprises 20 residues. With V trimmed by 7 bases and J by 1 base, 21 bases remained unmatched. This CDR3 is CALEDESLTGDTRSTDKLIF. The CDR3 DNA sequence: TGTGCTCTTGAGGATGAGTCACTTACGGGGGATACGCGTAGCACCGATAAACTCATCTTT.

This clone was seen more than once but under ten times. TCRdb attributes to this sequence the protein of a much larger clone, which differs from the DNA translation at residue 18; a read error is likely, and the protein displayed is translated from the DNA. This chain links TRDV1 with TRDJ1, with TRDD3 as a possible D gene (5 bases). The CDR3 is 22 residues long. The germline V gene encodes CDR1 TSWWSYY and CDR2 QGS. The V end was cut by 0 bases, the J end by 7 bases, with 36 bases between. The CDR3 spells CALGELRFILRGPRPTCGKLIF. The CDR3 DNA reads as TGTGCTCTTGGGGAACTTCGATTCATTTTGCGGGGGCCCCGCCCCACTTGCGGTAAACTCATCTTT.